This T cell receptor (beta chain) was identified during a study of shared clonotypes between healthy human individuals. Whole-study findings and limits: Researchers found naive subsets generally carried larger estimated richness than memory subsets.

With regard to this clone: Antigen unknown.

The assay was immunoSEQ multiplex PCR, and TCRdb's table has in-frame clones only and misses some. The sample records fewer than 1 million clones, approximately 96% being singletons. As defined, naive CD8 cells were CD45RO-negative and positively selected for CCR7, with terminally differentiated effector memory CD45RA+ cells excluded. All donors were healthy HIV-negative adults lacking recent acute infections or vaccinations. The study drew all its donors from Caucasian adults living in Nashville, Tennessee. In germline, CDR1 is MGHRA, CDR2 YSYEKL. This CDR3 is built from 14 residues. V dropped 2 bases and J dropped 5; count of bases not matched to a gene: 2.

The sequence came from a man in his thirties or forties in good health. The gene calls are TRBV4-1 and TRBJ2-7, with 11 nucleotides matching TRBD1. The sequenced sample was naive CD8+ T cells sorted from blood. This CDR3 is CASSQLDRGHEQYF. The CDR3 DNA reads as TGCGCCAGCAGCCAATTGGACAGGGGGCACGAGCAGTACTTC.